This T cell receptor (beta chain) was observed in a study of CD8 T cells in ankylosing spondylitis. Worth noting for this clonotype: Its antigen is not identified.

Germline-derived CDR1 and CDR2 are KGHSH and LQKENI. This CDR3 has 14 residues. Trimming stripped 6 bases from V and 1 base from J, with 9 bases between. Findings and caveats of the study: Within ankylosing spondylitis blood, a TCR beta motif made up of eight highly homologous variants appeared to be characteristic. Disease-associated clones were CD8+ and fairly uncommon in peripheral blood. Disease-linked clones reportedly showed significant enrichment in matched ankylosing spondylitis synovial fluid.

Each TCR beta library was made by quantitative 5'-RACE that incorporated molecular barcodes. One entry per CDR3 protein results from TCRdb running MiXCR on the 5' RACE reads. The table lists about 480,000 distinct CDR3 sequences, approximately 17% of them singletons. The J gene is TRBJ2-2, the V gene TRBV18; D is perhaps TRBD1 (5 bases). Sequencing was done on a sample of blood, either unsorted or a sorted T cell fraction (not recorded which). The clonotype originates from a male donor with ankylosing spondylitis. CDR3 nucleotide sequence: TGTGCCAGCTCGGCGACAGTGAACACCGGGGAGCTGTTTTTT. Encoded protein: CASSATVNTGELFF.